The 12 T cell receptor beta chains presented below share a single source sample, sequenced in a study of blood T cell repertoires in COVID-19. The assay was immunoSEQ multiplex PCR, and TCRdb's table has in-frame clones only and misses some. The sample yields about 300,000 clones, approximately 84% seen once. What was sequenced was peripheral blood. The origin of the receptors is a human donor with COVID-19, enrolled during active disease. The donor label of this sample is uncertain.

The chain uses TRBV6-1 and TRBJ2-5; D gene unclear. V shed 2 bases and J shed 1 base, with 11 bases lying between them. CDR3 length: 15 residues. Looked up from germline, CDR1 is MNHNS and CDR2 is SASEGT. The CDR3 DNA follows: TGTGCCAGCAGTGAATTGGGCCCTCCCCAAGAGACCCAGTACTTC. Translating it yields CASSELGPPQETQYF.

The chain links TRBV2 to TRBJ2-7; 12 positions agree with TRBD2. V trimming: 2 bases; J trimming: 4 bases; junction bases outside the gene matches: 6. The CDR3 covers 16 residues. Germline values: CDR1 SNHLY, CDR2 FYNNEI. CDR3 region: CASSETTSGRGYEQYF. The CDR3 DNA reads as TGTGCCAGCAGTGAAACGACTAGCGGGAGAGGGTACGAGCAGTACTTC. The whole variable domain, filled in from reference TRBV2 and TRBJ2-7, reads EPEVTQTPSHQVTQMGQEVILRCVPISNHLYFYWYRQILGQKVEFLVSFYNNEISEKSEIFDDQFSVERPDGSNFTLKIRSTKLEDSAMYFCASSETTSGRGYEQYFGPGTRLTVT.

V is TRBV19 and J is TRBJ1-3, with TRBD1 as a possible D gene (6 bases). V shed 5 bases and J shed 0 bases, with 14 bases lying between them. Germline lookup yields CDR1 LNHDA and CDR2 SQIVND (reference sequence). This CDR3 has 16 residues. This chain's CDR3 is CASSGATRGSGNTIYF. CDR3 coding DNA: TGTGCCAGTAGTGGAGCGACCAGGGGCTCTGGAAACACCATATATTTT.

Notes on this clone: Other nucleotide sequences in the sample specify the same CDR3. The V call is TRBV3-1 (or the pseudogene TRBV3-2), the J call TRBJ1-5; D not resolved. The ends were cut back, 1 base at V and 2 bases at J, with 3 bases in the middle. This CDR3 has 13 amino acids. The germline V gene has CDR1 LGHDT and CDR2 YNNKEL (reference sequence). The CDR3 DNA sequence: TGTGCCAGCAGCCAAGGAGGCAATCAGCCCCAGCATTTT. Encoded protein: CASSQGGNQPQHF.

This sequence joins TRBV6-5 and TRBJ2-7; 11 nucleotides align to TRBD2. Trimming cost V 8 bases and J 4 bases; bases outside gene matches: 7. The CDR3 is made up of 14 amino acids. Germline loops: CDR1 MNHEY, CDR2 SVGAGI. The CDR3 region is CASGLSSGRYEQYF. The DNA for the CDR3 is TGTGCCAGCGGGTTGTCTAGCGGGAGGTACGAGCAGTACTTC.

The rearrangement uses TRBV15 and TRBJ2-1; D may be TRBD2 (6 bases). V dropped 2 bases and J dropped 5 bases, with 22 bases sitting between them. In germline, CDR1 is LNHNV, CDR2 YYDKDF (reference sequence). There are 18 residues in the CDR3. The CDR3 loop reads CATSRYFSRESGDNEQFF. The CDR3 DNA reads TGTGCCACCAGCAGATACTTTAGTCGGGAGAGCGGAGACAATGAGCAGTTCTTC.

This clone was found once. The chain employs TRBV7-2 and TRBJ2-7; 9 bases line up with TRBD2. CDR1 and CDR2 (germline): SGHTA, FQGNSA. The trim removed 1 base at V and 6 bases at J, leaving 4 bases unmatched. This CDR3 spans 14 amino acids. The CDR3 region is CASSLGGRGSEQYF. In DNA form, the CDR3 reads TGTGCCAGCAGCTTAGGCGGGAGGGGCAGCGAGCAGTACTTC. Variable domain in full (rest from reference TRBV7-2 and TRBJ2-7): GAGVSQSPSNKVTEKGKDVELRCDPISGHTALYWYRQSLGQGLEFLIYFQGNSAPDKSGLPSDRFSAERTGGSVSTLTIQRTQQEDSAVYLCASSLGGRGSEQYFGPGTRLTVT.

V and J are TRBV19 and TRBJ1-4; D call uncertain. The CDR3 totals 14 residues. V lost 5 bases to trimming and J lost 0 bases, with 7 bases between them. Germline CDR1 reads LNHDA; CDR2 reads SQIVND (reference sequence). The CDR3 protein is CASSLSPTNEKLFF. The CDR3 bases are TGTGCCAGTAGTTTATCCCCAACTAATGAAAAACTGTTTTTT. The variable domain in full, with the rest retrieved from reference TRBV19 and TRBJ1-4, is DGGITQSPKYLFRKEGQNVTLSCEQNLNHDAMYWYRQDPGQGLRLIYYSQIVNDFQKGDIAEGYSVSREKKESFPLTVTSAQKNPTAFYLCASSLSPTNEKLFFGSGTQLSVL.

The chain links TRBV5-4 to TRBJ2-3; 9 nucleotides align to TRBD2. After removal of 4 bases from V and 6 bases from J, the junction contained 12 bases not matched to a gene. The CDR3 runs 16 residues. Germline V gene data show CDR1 as SGHNT and CDR2 as YYREEE (reference sequence). The CDR3 region is CASSLRTSALRDTQYF. The CDR3 DNA reads TGTGCCAGCAGCCTACGGACTAGCGCCCTTAGGGATACGCAGTATTTT.

The chain joins TRBV7-2 to TRBJ2-7; perhaps TRBD1 as D (6 bases). Deletions cut 6 bases from V and 12 bases from J, with 15 bases between. CDR3 length: 11 residues. In germline, CDR1 is SGHTA, CDR2 FQGNSA. The CDR3 nucleotides read TGTGCCAGCAGGAAGGACAGTGAATGGTACTTC. This codes for CASRKDSEWYF.

The gene calls are TRBV5-6 and TRBJ1-5; D remains unclear. The CDR3 spans 14 residues. Germline values: CDR1 SGHDT, CDR2 YYEEEE. Trimming cost V 2 bases and J 5 bases, with 11 bases left between them. DNA of the CDR3: TGTGCCAGCAGCTTTGGGCTGCCGGATCAGCCCCAGCATTTT. It codes for CASSFGLPDQPQHF.

The J gene is TRBJ2-5, the V gene TRBV20-1, with 7 bases that match TRBD1. With 3 bases clipped from V and 3 bases from J, the junction kept 7 bases outside the gene matches. Germline assignment: CDR1 DFQATT and CDR2 SNEGSKA (reference sequence). This CDR3 has 14 amino acids. The CDR3: CSASLTTGKETQYF. CDR3 sequence (DNA): TGCAGTGCTAGTTTGACGACAGGGAAAGAGACCCAGTACTTC.